This TCR beta chain was recovered during a study of metastatic and nonmetastatic thyroid tumors. Study at large: The comparison covered peripheral blood and tumor or nodule tissue in malignant and benign thyroid patients.

For this clone: Antigen unknown.

This CDR3 contains 13 residues. Germline V gene lookup returns CDR1 GTSNPN and CDR2 SVGIG (reference sequence). Trimming left V 3 bases short and J 6 bases short, with 14 bases between. Authors' processing steps: Clinicopathological groups of papillary thyroid cancer showed CDR3 differences that were used to build a distant-metastasis classifier. TCRdb re-clonotyped the PCR reads through MiXCR. These V and J calls originate from TCRdb's pipeline instead of the authors' own analysis. The sample holds 21,000 or so clones; roughly 30% are singletons and the top ten take around 14%. General observations from the study: It was reported that TCR beta diversity was significantly higher in malignant thyroid tumors than benign nodules, in blood and tumor.

Thyroid surgery took place with no prior treatment in any patient. The receptor's source is a male donor with papillary thyroid cancer or a benign thyroid nodule (not recorded which). Some clones in this sample may be carry-over from other donors' samples. Material for sequencing was tumor tissue. V gene TRBV30 combines with J gene TRBJ1-2; D ambiguous. CDR3 bases: TGTGCCTGGAGCCTCGCACCGGAAAATGGCTACACCTTC. This codes for CAWSLAPENGYTF.